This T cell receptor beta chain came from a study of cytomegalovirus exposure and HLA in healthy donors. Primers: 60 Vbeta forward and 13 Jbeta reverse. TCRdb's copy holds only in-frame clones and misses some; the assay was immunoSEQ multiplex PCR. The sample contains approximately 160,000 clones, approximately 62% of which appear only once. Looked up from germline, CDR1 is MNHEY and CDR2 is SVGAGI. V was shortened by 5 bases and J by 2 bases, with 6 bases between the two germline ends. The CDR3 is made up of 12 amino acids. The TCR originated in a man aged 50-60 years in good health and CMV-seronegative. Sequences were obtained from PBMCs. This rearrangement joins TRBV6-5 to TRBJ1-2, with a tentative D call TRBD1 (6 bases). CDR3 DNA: TGTGCCAGCAGTCAGGGGAACTATGGCTACACCTTC. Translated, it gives CASSQGNYGYTF.